The 22 T cell receptor beta chains presented below share a single source sample, sequenced in a study of shared clonotypes between healthy human individuals (dated by TCRdb to the early 2020s). Libraries were constructed by the immunoSEQ multiplex PCR assay. The source is immuneACCESS, and TCRdb retained only in-frame sequences with V and J called. Part of the clones is not carried over; for the studies checked, unresolved V genes explain less than half of this, and the remainder is unexplained. In all, the sample holds roughly 86,000 clones, and over 60% of those were seen once. 50% of the sample goes to the ten largest clones. The sequencing input was memory CD8+ T cells sorted from blood. Read against the paper, the sample's cell subset or site label means: CD45RO+ cells pooled with CCR7-negative TemRA cells. These receptors originate from a man under 40 in good health.

The chain's CDR3 is CAISDPGLARTGELFF. The CDR3 DNA is TGTGCCATCAGTGATCCGGGACTAGCGAGGACCGGGGAGCTGTTTTTT. The genes are TRBV10-3 and TRBJ2-2, with 10 bases lining up with TRBD2. The CDR3 length is 16 residues. In germline, CDR1 is ENHRY, CDR2 SYGVKD. V lost 3 bases and J lost 5; bases outside the gene matches: 6.

The rearrangement joins TRBV6-1 to TRBJ2-7, with 13 nucleotides matching TRBD2. Germline loops: CDR1 MNHNS, CDR2 SASEGT. V shed 3 bases, J shed 1 base, and the junction held 3 bases outside the gene matches. CDR3 length equals 16 residues. The CDR3 protein is CASSETSGRYSYEQYF. The CDR3 DNA is TGTGCCAGCAGTGAGACTAGCGGGAGGTATTCCTACGAGCAGTACTTC.

This clone has a handful of counts. The rearrangement uses TRBV29-1 and TRBJ2-7, with D maybe TRBD2 (5 bases). Trimming removed 6 bases at V and 0 bases at J, with 12 bases between. This CDR3 comprises 13 residues. Germline values: CDR1 SQVTM, CDR2 ANQGSEA. The CDR3 nucleotides read TGCAGCGTACCAGCGGAAAGCTCCTACGAGCAGTACTTC. It is translated as CSVPAESSYEQYF.

The chain uses TRBV27 and TRBJ1-5, with TRBD1 matching over 10 bases. The CDR3 runs to 15 residues. CDR1 is MNHEY and CDR2 is SMNVEV in the germline V gene (reference sequence). V shed 5 bases and J 2 bases; nucleotides not matched to a gene: 3. The CDR3 protein is CASSGGTGGNQPQHF. CDR3 bases: TGTGCCAGCAGTGGCGGGACAGGGGGCAATCAGCCCCAGCATTTT.

This clone was observed a single time. DNA for the CDR3: TGTGCCAGCACCGGAGCGGGGGGTCCTAAGGGCGAGCAGTACTTC. Translating it yields CASTGAGGPKGEQYF. V usage is TRBV6-5 and J usage is TRBJ2-7; 9 nucleotides match TRBD2. Germline-derived CDR1 and CDR2 are MNHEY and SVGAGI. Trimming cost V 7 bases and J 6 bases; bases outside gene matches: 13. The CDR3 is made up of 15 amino acids.

V gene TRBV2 combines with J gene TRBJ2-3; 15 bases line up with TRBD2. Trimming cost V 5 bases and J 1 base; bases outside gene matches: 7. Germline V gene lookup returns CDR1 SNHLY and CDR2 FYNNEI. CDR3 length: 18 residues. The chain's CDR3 is CASSSGLAGGGGTDTQYF. The CDR3 DNA reads TGTGCCAGCAGTTCGGGACTAGCGGGAGGCGGGGGCACAGATACGCAGTATTTT.

This clone was counted between two and nine times. The rearrangement joins TRBV28 to TRBJ2-5; tentatively, D is TRBD1 (6 bases). Germline V gene sequence: CDR1 MDHEN, CDR2 SYDVKM. This CDR3 has 12 amino acids. V was cut by 9 bases and J by 5 bases, with 13 bases left in between. CDR3 in DNA: TGTGCCAGTTACAGGGAAACGGAGACCCAGTACTTC. Translation: CASYRETETQYF.

The CDR3 is CASSADKSNTDTQYF. The CDR3 bases are TGTGCCAGCAGTGCAGACAAATCAAACACAGATACGCAGTATTTT. The rearrangement joins TRBV9 to TRBJ2-3; D gene uncertain. Per the germline V gene, CDR1 is SGDLS and CDR2 is YYNGEE. Trimming pared 5 bases from V and 2 bases from J, leaving 15 bases between. The CDR3 contains 15 residues.

A note on this clone: A much larger clonotype is one base distant, so this may be a read error. J is TRBJ2-1 and V is TRBV20-1; D not resolved. The CDR3 covers 11 residues. Trimming took off 3 bases at V and 4 bases at J, with 4 bases between the two ends. Per germline, CDR1 DFQATT and CDR2 SNEGSKA (reference sequence). CDR3 amino acids: CSASEYNEQFF. CDR3 nucleotide sequence: TGCAGTGCTAGTGAATACAATGAGCAGTTCTTC.

The chain is built from TRBV5-8 and TRBJ2-1; 7 bases line up with TRBD2. Germline V gene lookup returns CDR1 SGHTS and CDR2 YDEGEE. CDR3 length equals 15 residues. After removal of 5 bases from V and 8 bases from J, the junction contained 13 bases not matched to a gene. Written as DNA, the CDR3 is TGTGCCAGCAGTTTATCACCACAGGCGGGGGATGAGCAGTTCTTC. Amino acids: CASSLSPQAGDEQFF.

The chain employs TRBV5-5 and TRBJ2-7; no firm D call. The germline gives CDR1 SGHKS, CDR2 YYEKEE (reference sequence). The CDR3 sequence is 14 residues long. The V end was cut by 2 bases, the J end by 1 base, with 10 bases between. In DNA, the CDR3 is TGTGCCAGCAGCTTACGGGCCGCATCCTACGAGCAGTACTTC. Its protein is CASSLRAASYEQYF.

As to this clone: The sample has other DNA sequences that encode this CDR3 too. The chain is built from TRBV29-1 and TRBJ2-2, with 12 bases identical to TRBD2. V trimming: 1 base; J trimming: 8 bases; junction bases outside the gene matches: 2. The germline V gene encodes CDR1 SQVTM and CDR2 ANQGSEA. This CDR3 region has 14 residues. The CDR3 reads CSVEGLAGEGELFF. CDR3 DNA sequence: TGCAGCGTTGAAGGACTAGCGGGAGAAGGGGAGCTGTTTTTT.

This chain connects TRBV7-9 to TRBJ2-6; D gene uncertain. The germline V and J ends were trimmed by 3 bases and 1 base, with 4 bases remaining between them. This CDR3 region has 14 residues. CDR1 is SEHNR and CDR2 is FQNEAQ in the germline V gene (reference sequence). Written as DNA, the CDR3 is TGTGCCAGCAGCTTTGTTTCTGGGGCCAACGTCCTGACTTTC. Encoded protein: CASSFVSGANVLTF.

The J gene is TRBJ2-7, the V gene TRBV7-9; D may be TRBD1 (5 bases). Germline CDR1 reads SEHNR; CDR2 reads FQNEAQ (reference sequence). The CDR3 is 15 amino acids. V was shortened by 2 bases and J by 1 base, with 12 bases between the two germline ends. Here the CDR3 reads CASSLRPDSSYEQYF. The CDR3 DNA reads as TGTGCCAGCAGCTTAAGGCCCGACAGTTCCTACGAGCAGTACTTC.

This chain joins TRBV13 and TRBJ2-3; D is unclear. The CDR3 has 16 residues. V was shortened by 4 bases and J by 2 bases, with 16 bases between the two germline ends. CDR1 PRHDT and CDR2 FYEKMQ come from the germline V gene (reference sequence). This CDR3 reads CASSSPGSPNTDTQYF. The DNA for the CDR3 is TGTGCCAGCAGCTCCCCGGGCTCCCCGAACACAGATACGCAGTATTTT.

This chain links TRBV14 with TRBJ2-3; D is perhaps TRBD2 (6 bases). Trimming took 5 bases from V and 2 from J, leaving 20 bases between them. This CDR3 has 17 amino acids. Looked up from germline, CDR1 is SGHDN and CDR2 is FVKESK. The DNA of the CDR3 is TGTGCCAGCAGCAGGGGCAAAGGGCGGGGTGTCACAGATACGCAGTATTTT. Translation: CASSRGKGRGVTDTQYF.

The chain couples TRBV7-4 to TRBJ1-2; a weak D match, TRBD1 (6 bases). In germline, CDR1 is SGHVT, CDR2 SQSDAQ. The V end was cut by 5 bases, the J end by 0 bases, with 10 bases between. This CDR3 comprises 14 residues. The CDR3 reads CASSRDTTNYGYTF. CDR3 coding DNA: TGTGCCAGCAGCCGGGACACCACTAACTATGGCTACACCTTC.

J is TRBJ1-5 and V is TRBV19; D gene unclear. Deletions cut 9 bases from V and 0 bases from J, with 6 bases between. The V gene's germline CDR1 is LNHDA and CDR2 SQIVND (reference sequence). The CDR3 consists of 12 residues. CDR3 residues: CASRSSNQPQHF. CDR3 DNA sequence: TGTGCCAGCAGGTCTAGCAATCAGCCCCAGCATTTT. Together with reference TRBV19 and TRBJ1-5, the CDR3 gives the full variable domain: DGGITQSPKYLFRKEGQNVTLSCEQNLNHDAMYWYRQDPGQGLRLIYYSQIVNDFQKGDIAEGYSVSREKKESFPLTVTSAQKNPTAFYLCASRSSNQPQHFGDGTRLSIL.

This clone was recorded at least ten times. V usage is TRBV7-9 and J usage is TRBJ2-3, with D tentatively TRBD2 (5 bases). Germline assignment: CDR1 SEHNR and CDR2 FQNEAQ (reference sequence). The V gene lost 4 bases and the J gene lost 2 bases, with 13 bases spanning the gap. The CDR3 has 15 residues. The CDR3 sequence is CASSSTRVYTDTQYF. The DNA for the CDR3 is TGTGCCAGCAGCTCGACGAGGGTCTACACAGATACGCAGTATTTT.

The chain recombines TRBV6-1 with TRBJ2-1, with TRBD2 matching 11 bases. The V segment lost 4 bases and the J segment 8 bases; nucleotides outside the gene matches: 7. Germline V lookup: CDR1 MNHNS, CDR2 SASEGT. This CDR3 has 15 amino acids. The CDR3: CASSATSGSMDEQFF. CDR3 nucleotides: TGTGCCAGCAGTGCTACTAGCGGGAGTATGGATGAGCAGTTCTTC.

This clone was observed a few times. The rearrangement uses TRBV18 and TRBJ1-5; perhaps TRBD1 as D (5 bases). The CDR3 is 13 amino acids. CDR1 and CDR2 from the germline V gene are KGHSH and LQKENI. V lost 5 bases and J 4 bases, leaving 9 bases between the germline ends. CDR3 sequence (DNA): TGTGCCAGCTCAGACAGTGATAATCAGCCCCAGCATTTT. Translated, it gives CASSDSDNQPQHF. The full variable domain, its missing parts supplied by reference TRBV18 and TRBJ1-5, is NAGVMQNPRHLVRRRGQEARLRCSPMKGHSHVYWYRQLPEEGLKFMVYLQKENIIDESGMPKERFSAEFPKEGPSILRIQQVVRGDSAAYFCASSDSDNQPQHFGDGTRLSIL.

This sequence joins TRBV4-3 and TRBJ2-1; TRBD2 matches 9 bases. The V and J ends lost 0 bases and 2 bases, in that order; junction bases with no gene match: 8. The CDR3 is 18 residues long. CDR1 is LGHNA, CDR2 YSLEER, per germline. CDR3: CASSQDASGTPPYNEQFF. CDR3 nucleotide sequence: TGCGCCAGCAGCCAAGATGCTAGCGGGACCCCTCCCTACAATGAGCAGTTCTTC.